This T cell receptor (beta chain) was documented in a study of T cell clonotyping in hematopoietic cell transplantation. Findings and limits, study-wide: Broader posttransplant TCR repertoire diversity was predicted by graft donor and pretransplant recipient Inverse Simpson Index values.

The assay was immunoSEQ multiplex PCR, and TCRdb's table has in-frame clones only and misses some. Of several thousand clones listed, around 94% were seen once; the top ten hold under 1.5%. V gave up 1 base and J gave up 11 bases, with 15 bases separating them. The CDR3 is 14 amino acids. Germline V lookup: CDR1 SEHNR, CDR2 FQNEAQ (reference sequence). On this clone itself: Its cognate antigen is unknown.

This clonotype originated in a male patient aged 60-69 years who had an allogeneic stem cell transplant from an unrelated donor, so T cells may come from the graft donor. Some clones in this sample may be carry-over from other donors' samples. Specimen: peripheral blood mononuclear cells, collected 30 days after allogeneic stem cell transplant. This chain uses TRBV7-9 with TRBJ2-4, with D perhaps TRBD2 (5 bases). The CDR3 here is CASSLVDGKRVQYF. The CDR3 nucleotides are TGTGCCAGCAGCTTAGTCGACGGGAAAAGGGTTCAGTACTTC.